Below are 27 T cell receptor beta chains sequenced from a single sample in a study of post-analysis software for immune sequencing data. Broader study findings: Included in a set of roughly five TRBV segments more frequent in patients than controls were TRBV5-6, TRBV5-1 and TRBV20-1.

Antigens for these TCRs are unknown. Presence of unique molecular identifiers characterized the TCR beta cDNA libraries. From the PCR reads, TCRdb called clonotypes with MiXCR, one entry per CDR3 protein. The top ten hold approximately 10% of the sample, which has 600,000 to 750,000 distinct CDR3 sequences, roughly three fifths seen once. Material: blood. The receptors were gathered from a girl aged 2 to 9 with multiple sclerosis.

V and J are TRBV29-1 and TRBJ1-2, with TRBD1 matching over 11 bases. CDR1 and CDR2 from the germline V gene are SQVTM and ANQGSEA. Trimming cost V 7 bases and J 4 bases; bases outside gene matches: 11. CDR3 length: 15 residues. CDR3 sequence reads: CSAGQGAGGGYGYTF. The CDR3 bases are TGCAGCGCCGGACAGGGGGCAGGCGGAGGCTATGGCTACACCTTC.

This chain connects TRBV20-1 to TRBJ2-1; tentative D call: TRBD1 (5 bases). The V gene's germline CDR1 is DFQATT and CDR2 SNEGSKA (reference sequence). Trimming stripped 4 bases from V and 5 bases from J, with 15 bases between. The CDR3 is 14 residues long. CDR3 loop: CSAMGSRAHNEQFF. The DNA for the CDR3 is TGCAGTGCTATGGGTAGCAGGGCCCACAATGAGCAGTTCTTC.

This sequence joins TRBV19 and TRBJ1-5; 10 bases map to TRBD1. V lost 7 bases to trimming and J lost 6 bases; unmatched junction nucleotides: 15. The CDR3 spans 17 residues. Per germline, CDR1 LNHDA and CDR2 SQIVND (reference sequence). The CDR3 DNA follows: TGTGCCAGTAACACTAAACAGGGGACAGGGGATGGTCAGCCCCAGCATTTT. Translating gives CASNTKQGTGDGQPQHF.

J is TRBJ1-1 and V is TRBV29-1; no clear D gene. The CDR3 is 13 residues long. Trimming cost V 5 bases and J 0 bases, with 10 bases left between them. CDR1 SQVTM and CDR2 ANQGSEA come from the germline V gene. The CDR3 here is CSVPRSMNTEAFF. The CDR3 nucleotides read TGCAGCGTTCCAAGGTCCATGAACACTGAAGCTTTCTTT.

This rearrangement joins TRBV20-1 to TRBJ1-1; 7 nucleotides match TRBD1. Per germline, CDR1 DFQATT and CDR2 SNEGSKA (reference sequence). This CDR3 contains 14 residues. Trimming took 0 bases from V and 7 from J; bases not matched to a gene: 8. CDR3 amino acids: CSARDAQGGGEAFF. In DNA form, the CDR3 reads TGCAGTGCTAGAGATGCCCAGGGGGGGGGTGAAGCTTTCTTT.

This clonotype was seen only a few times. The J gene is TRBJ2-5, the V gene TRBV20-1; 8 bases map to TRBD2. CDR1 and CDR2 (germline): DFQATT, SNEGSKA (reference sequence). This CDR3 comprises 13 residues. V lost 1 base and J lost 10; bases outside the gene matches: 8. The CDR3 DNA follows: TGCAGTGCTAGAGGTAGCGGGAATCACGACCAGTACTTC. Protein sequence: CSARGSGNHDQYF.

This clonotype was seen many times. The rearrangement links TRBV10-3 to TRBJ2-3; D might be TRBD2 (7 bases). V lost 8 bases and J 6 bases, leaving 12 bases between the germline ends. The CDR3 is 12 residues long. Germline CDR1 ENHRY, CDR2 SYGVKD. This CDR3 is CAIAGGADTQYF. DNA for the CDR3: TGTGCCATCGCTGGGGGGGCGGATACGCAGTATTTT.

The chain links TRBV29-1 to TRBJ2-7, with 7 bases aligning to TRBD1. V dropped 4 bases and J dropped 2; count of bases not matched to a gene: 8. The CDR3 extends over 14 amino acids. Looked up from germline, CDR1 is SQVTM and CDR2 is ANQGSEA. CDR3: CSVGPTGQAYEQYF. The CDR3 DNA is TGCAGCGTTGGCCCTACCGGACAGGCCTACGAGCAGTACTTC.

This chain connects TRBV15 to TRBJ2-1; D may be TRBD2 (5 bases). Germline-derived CDR1 and CDR2 are LNHNV and YYDKDF (reference sequence). CDR3 length equals 12 residues. Trimming stripped 5 bases from V and 12 bases from J, with 14 bases between. Written as DNA, the CDR3 is TGTGCCACCAGCGGAGCTTTTGAGGGGCAGTTCTTC. It is translated as CATSGAFEGQFF.

This clonotype occurred many times. The junction departs from the called germline gene at one end, perhaps through a read error. The chain links TRBV5-1 to TRBJ2-3; 11 bases are a match to TRBD2. Germline-derived CDR1 and CDR2 are SGHRS and YFSETQ. This CDR3 has 15 amino acids. The CDR3 sequence is CASSLLAGGTDTQYF. The DNA of the CDR3 is TGTGCCAGCAGCTTACTAGCGGGGGGCACAGATACGCAGTATTTT.

This clonotype was picked up a small number of times. V gene TRBV6-2 or TRBV6-3 combines with J gene TRBJ2-1; maybe TRBD2 (5 bases). V lost 0 bases and J lost 6, with 9 bases in between. The length of the CDR3 is 14 residues. CDR1 and CDR2 (germline): MNHEY, SVGEGT. Here the CDR3 reads CASSYSDFGNEQFF. As DNA, the CDR3 is TGTGCCAGCAGTTACTCGGACTTTGGCAATGAGCAGTTCTTC.

This chain connects TRBV7-8 to TRBJ1-1, with D tentatively TRBD1 (5 bases). The ends were cut back, 7 bases at V and 1 base at J, with 13 bases in the middle. The CDR3 has 14 amino acids. Germline lookup yields CDR1 SGHVS and CDR2 FQNEAQ. CDR3 region: CASTKGRTNTEAFF. CDR3 in DNA: TGTGCCAGCACCAAGGGACGGACGAACACTGAAGCTTTCTTT.

The chain combines TRBV29-1 with TRBJ2-3, with no clear D. V was pared by 4 bases and J by 4 bases, with 9 bases between. Germline-derived CDR1 and CDR2 are SQVTM and ANQGSEA. This CDR3 region has 12 residues. In DNA, the CDR3 is TGCAGCGTTGGACGATGGTCAGATACGCAGTATTTT. Its protein product is CSVGRWSDTQYF.

This sequence joins TRBV9 and TRBJ2-7; 7 bases match TRBD1. The CDR3 has 16 residues. The germline V gene has CDR1 SGDLS and CDR2 YYNGEE. The V gene end was trimmed by 4 bases and the J gene end by 6 bases; junction bases not matched to a gene: 16. Written as DNA, the CDR3 is TGTGCCAGCAGCCCCTTAACCGGGACAGAGACCTGCGAGCAGTACTTC. This sequence encodes CASSPLTGTETCEQYF.

The rearrangement joins TRBV7-2 to TRBJ2-5; TRBD2 might be the D (6 bases). In germline, CDR1 is SGHTA, CDR2 FQGNSA. The CDR3 covers 18 residues. The V gene lost 1 base and the J gene lost 1 base, with 19 bases spanning the gap. The chain's CDR3 is CASSLVGSASAPQETQYF. DNA for the CDR3: TGTGCCAGCAGCTTAGTCGGGTCGGCTAGCGCCCCCCAAGAGACCCAGTACTTC. The whole variable domain, remainder taken from reference TRBV7-2 and TRBJ2-5, is GAGVSQSPSNKVTEKGKDVELRCDPISGHTALYWYRQSLGQGLEFLIYFQGNSAPDKSGLPSDRFSAERTGGSVSTLTIQRTQQEDSAVYLCASSLVGSASAPQETQYFGPGTRLLVL.

This sequence joins TRBV29-1 and TRBJ1-1, with D perhaps TRBD1 (5 bases). The CDR3 extends over 13 amino acids. The V gene lost 7 bases and the J gene lost 0 bases, with 12 bases spanning the gap. Germline V gives CDR1 SQVTM, CDR2 ANQGSEA. DNA of the CDR3: TGCAGCGCCGTTAGGGGCTTGAACACTGAAGCTTTCTTT. Protein: CSAVRGLNTEAFF.

In regard to this clonotype: At one of its ends the junction is not consistent with the germline gene, which may arise from a read error. V is TRBV29-1 and J is TRBJ2-5, with TRBD1 identical over 9 bases. This CDR3 has 16 residues. Germline assignment: CDR1 SQVTM and CDR2 ANQGSEA. DNA for the CDR3: TGCAGCGTTGGGCGGGGACAGGGCGGTCGACAAGGGACCCAGTACTTC. This gives the protein CSVGRGQGGRQGTQYF.

The CDR3 nucleotides read TGTGCCAGCAGTTTCCTTAGCGGGGGGGCCGGTAATGAGCAGTTCTTC. Translated, it gives CASSFLSGGAGNEQFF. J is TRBJ2-1 and V is TRBV12-3 or TRBV12-4, with TRBD2 matching over 11 bases. This CDR3 has 16 residues. Unmatched junction bases numbered 8, after V lost 3 bases and J lost 7 bases.

The rearrangement uses TRBV20-1 and TRBJ2-4, with no clear D. The J call may not be correct, given that the DNA end is closer to TRBJ2-5. CDR1 is DFQATT, CDR2 SNEGSKA, per germline (reference sequence). The CDR3 is made up of 18 amino acids. CDR3 loop: CSAGVSNVNAERKETQYF. The CDR3, as DNA: TGCAGTGCTGGAGTTTCTAATGTAAACGCAGAACGAAAAGAGACCCAGTACTTC.

This chain links TRBV29-1 with TRBJ2-1, with TRBD2 matching over 13 bases. This CDR3 comprises 14 residues. Looked up from germline, CDR1 is SQVTM and CDR2 is ANQGSEA. CDR3 nucleotide sequence: TGCAGTTGCTTACGGACTAGCGGGGGCAATGAGCAGTTCTTC. Translating it yields CSCLRTSGGNEQFF.

This clonotype was seen more than once but under ten times. This rearrangement joins TRBV29-1 to TRBJ1-2; 9 bases are a match to TRBD1. This CDR3 has 14 amino acids. The ends lost 4 bases at V and 4 bases at J; junction bases unmatched: 7. CDR1 and CDR2 (germline): SQVTM, ANQGSEA. The CDR3 loop reads CSVGLRDRVYGYTF. In nucleotides, the CDR3 is TGCAGCGTTGGCCTCCGGGACAGGGTCTATGGCTACACCTTC.

The rearrangement links TRBV2 to TRBJ2-3; no definite D call. This CDR3 has 15 residues. V gave up 1 base and J gave up 1 base, with 9 bases separating them. Germline values: CDR1 SNHLY, CDR2 FYNNEI. CDR3 residues: CASSEVVPRTDTQYF. The CDR3 region has the DNA TGTGCCAGCAGTGAAGTGGTTCCCCGCACAGATACGCAGTATTTT.

This clonotype was seen a handful of times. J is TRBJ1-1 and V is TRBV12-3 or TRBV12-4; 8 nucleotides agree with TRBD1. The J segment lost 5 bases and the V segment lost 10 bases, leaving 12 bases of the junction unmatched. This CDR3 region has 14 residues. In DNA form, the CDR3 reads TGTGCCACCTCAAGAGGACAGGGTGGGACTGAAGCTTTCTTT. Protein: CATSRGQGGTEAFF.

The chain joins TRBV20-1 to TRBJ2-1; D is perhaps TRBD2 (5 bases). This CDR3 is built from 15 residues. Between the trimmed V and J ends, which lost 7 bases and 9 bases, there was a span of 25 bases. Looked up from germline, CDR1 is DFQATT and CDR2 is SNEGSKA (reference sequence). The CDR3 bases are TGCAGTGGGTCGGACTTAAGGAAGGGCCAAGGTGAGCAGTTCTTC. It codes for CSGSDLRKGQGEQFF.

A note on this clonotype: The germline gene is not matched at one end of the junction; a read error may be the cause. The J gene is TRBJ1-2, the V gene TRBV4-2, with D possibly being TRBD1 (6 bases). The CDR3 runs 15 residues. CDR1 and CDR2 from the germline V gene are LGHNA and YNFKEQ. CDR3 residues: CAGSQETGRAEGYTF. CDR3 bases: TGTGCCGGCAGCCAAGAGACAGGCCGGGCGGAGGGCTACACCTTC.

The chain couples TRBV6-2 or TRBV6-3 to TRBJ2-4; 9 nucleotides agree with TRBD2. The DNA end is more similar to TRBJ2-7, so the J call may be wrong. Germline assignment: CDR1 MNHEY and CDR2 SVGEGT. The CDR3 contains 17 residues. Here the CDR3 reads CASSYSRAGGTRREQYF. The CDR3 region has the DNA TGTGCCAGCAGTTACTCGAGAGCGGGAGGCACCAGACGCGAGCAGTACTTC.

The rearrangement uses TRBV6-1 and TRBJ2-7, with D possibly being TRBD1 (5 bases). This CDR3 is built from 17 residues. With 7 bases removed from V and 0 bases from J, the gap between germline ends came to 22 bases. Germline V CDR1 and CDR2: MNHNS, SASEGT. This CDR3 reads CASTSPPGSSSSYEQYF. CDR3 DNA: TGTGCCAGCACCTCACCTCCAGGGTCCTCTAGCTCCTACGAGCAGTACTTC.